Sequencing of this T cell receptor beta chain was carried out in a study of blood T cells in healthy people across ages. A second about 7 to 11 cycle PCR used barcoded and J-beta primers. One entry per CDR3 protein results from TCRdb running MiXCR on the 5' RACE reads. Of roughly 1.7 million distinct CDR3 sequences detected, about 35% appear once; the ten largest clones hold roughly 10%. Trimming stripped 2 bases from V and 3 bases from J, with 13 bases between. The CDR3 sequence is 15 residues long. The authors extracted at least 6 micrograms of total RNA per sample. V gene TRBV12-3 or TRBV12-4 combines with J gene TRBJ1-1; D is possibly TRBD1 (6 bases). This receptor was identified in a woman in her 30s in good health. Input material: blood. The CDR3 bases are TGTGCCAGCAGTTTAAACGGCAGGGGACACACTGAAGCTTTCTTT. The encoded protein is CASSLNGRGHTEAFF.